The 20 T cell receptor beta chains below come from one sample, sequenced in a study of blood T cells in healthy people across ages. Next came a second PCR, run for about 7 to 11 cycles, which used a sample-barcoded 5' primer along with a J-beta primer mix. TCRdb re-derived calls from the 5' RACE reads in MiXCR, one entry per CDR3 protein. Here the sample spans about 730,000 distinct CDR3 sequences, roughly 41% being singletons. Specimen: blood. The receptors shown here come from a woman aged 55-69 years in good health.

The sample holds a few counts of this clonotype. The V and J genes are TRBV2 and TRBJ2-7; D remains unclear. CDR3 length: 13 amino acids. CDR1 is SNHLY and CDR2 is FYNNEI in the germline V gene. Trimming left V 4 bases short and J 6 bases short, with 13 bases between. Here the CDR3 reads CASSGLLGFEQYF. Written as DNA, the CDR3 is TGTGCCAGCAGTGGGCTTTTGGGGTTCGAGCAGTACTTC.

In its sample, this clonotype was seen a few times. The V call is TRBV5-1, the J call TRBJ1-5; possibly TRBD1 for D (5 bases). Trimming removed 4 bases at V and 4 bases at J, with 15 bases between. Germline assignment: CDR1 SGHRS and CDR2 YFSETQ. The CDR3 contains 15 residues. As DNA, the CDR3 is TGCGCCAGCAGCCCAGGAGGGGCGGGTAATCAGCCCCAGCATTTT. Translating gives CASSPGGAGNQPQHF.

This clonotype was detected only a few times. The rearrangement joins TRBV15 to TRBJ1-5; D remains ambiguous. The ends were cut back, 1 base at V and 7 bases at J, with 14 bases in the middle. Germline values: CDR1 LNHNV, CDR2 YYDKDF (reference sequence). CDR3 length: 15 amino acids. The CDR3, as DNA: TGTGCCACCAGCAGAGTCTCCGCCACGGGGCAGCCCCAGCATTTT. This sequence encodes CATSRVSATGQPQHF.

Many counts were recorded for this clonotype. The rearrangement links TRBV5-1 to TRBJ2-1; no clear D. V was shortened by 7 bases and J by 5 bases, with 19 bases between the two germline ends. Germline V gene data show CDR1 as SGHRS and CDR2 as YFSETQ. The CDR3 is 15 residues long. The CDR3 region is CASGRSLTQNNEQFF. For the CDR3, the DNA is TGCGCCAGCGGTCGCTCCTTAACCCAAAACAATGAGCAGTTCTTC.

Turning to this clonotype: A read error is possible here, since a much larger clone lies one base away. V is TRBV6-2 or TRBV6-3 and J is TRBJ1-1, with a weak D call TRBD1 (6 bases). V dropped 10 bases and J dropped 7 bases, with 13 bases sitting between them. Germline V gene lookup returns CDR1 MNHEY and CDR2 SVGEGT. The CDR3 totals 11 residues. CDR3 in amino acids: CATKRGGEAFF. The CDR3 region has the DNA TGTGCCACCAAGAGGGGGGGTGAAGCTTTCTTT.

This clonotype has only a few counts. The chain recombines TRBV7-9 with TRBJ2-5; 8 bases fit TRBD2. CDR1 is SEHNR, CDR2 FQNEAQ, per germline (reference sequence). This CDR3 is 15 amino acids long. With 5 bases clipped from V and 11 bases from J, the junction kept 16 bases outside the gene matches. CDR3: CASSHSGLAGNEQYF. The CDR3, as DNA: TGTGCCAGCAGCCATAGTGGGCTAGCGGGTAATGAGCAGTACTTC. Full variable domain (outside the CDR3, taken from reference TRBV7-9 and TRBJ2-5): DTGVSQNPRHKITKRGQNVTFRCDPISEHNRLYWYRQTLGQGPEFLTYFQNEAQLEKSRLLSDRFSAERPKGSFSTLEIQRTEQGDSAMYLCASSHSGLAGNEQYFGPGTRLLVL.

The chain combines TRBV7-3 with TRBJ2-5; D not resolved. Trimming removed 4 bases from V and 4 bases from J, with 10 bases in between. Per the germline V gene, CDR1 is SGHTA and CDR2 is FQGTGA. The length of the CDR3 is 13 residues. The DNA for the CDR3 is TGTGCCAGCAGCTCTGGGATATTAGAGACCCAGTACTTC. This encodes CASSSGILETQYF.

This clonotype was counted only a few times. The CDR3 sequence: CASSQAGDTQYF. The CDR3 coding sequence is TGCGCCAGCAGCCAGGCAGGAGATACGCAGTATTTT. The V call is TRBV4-3, the J call TRBJ2-3, with D hard to call. Trimming left V 3 bases short and J 5 bases short, with 6 bases between. Per the germline V gene, CDR1 is LGHNA and CDR2 is YSLEER. The CDR3 has 12 residues.

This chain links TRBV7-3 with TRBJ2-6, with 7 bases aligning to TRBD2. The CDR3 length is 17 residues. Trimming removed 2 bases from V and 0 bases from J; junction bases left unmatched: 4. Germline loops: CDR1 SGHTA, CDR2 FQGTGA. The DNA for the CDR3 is TGTGCCAGCAGCTTACGGGGGGTGAGCTCTGGGGCCAACGTCCTGACTTTC. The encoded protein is CASSLRGVSSGANVLTF.

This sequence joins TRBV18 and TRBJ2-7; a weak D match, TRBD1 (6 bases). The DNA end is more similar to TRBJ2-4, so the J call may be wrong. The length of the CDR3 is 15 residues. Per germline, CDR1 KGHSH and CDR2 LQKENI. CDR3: CASSSSGVPPDIQYF. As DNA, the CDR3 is TGTGCCAGCTCATCCTCAGGGGTCCCCCCGGACATTCAGTACTTC.

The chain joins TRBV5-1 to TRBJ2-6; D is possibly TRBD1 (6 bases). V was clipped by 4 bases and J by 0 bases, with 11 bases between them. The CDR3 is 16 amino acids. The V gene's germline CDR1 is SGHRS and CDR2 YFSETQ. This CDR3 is CASSLGQFSGANVLTF. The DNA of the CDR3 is TGCGCCAGCAGCCTAGGACAGTTCTCTGGGGCCAACGTCCTGACTTTC.

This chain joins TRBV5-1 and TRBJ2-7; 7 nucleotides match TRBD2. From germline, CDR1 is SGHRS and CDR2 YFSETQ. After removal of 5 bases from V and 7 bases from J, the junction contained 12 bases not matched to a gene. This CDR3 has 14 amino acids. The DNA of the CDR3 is TGCGCCAGCAGTGGAGGGGAGGGGTACAATGAGCAGTACTTC. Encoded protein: CASSGGEGYNEQYF.

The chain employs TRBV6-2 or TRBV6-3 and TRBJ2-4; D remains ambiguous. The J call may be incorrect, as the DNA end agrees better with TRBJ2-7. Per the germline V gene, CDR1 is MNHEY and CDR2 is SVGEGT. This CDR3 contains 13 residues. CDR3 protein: CASSTEIQAEQYF. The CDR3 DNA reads TGTGCCAGCAGTACAGAGATTCAAGCCGAGCAGTACTTC.

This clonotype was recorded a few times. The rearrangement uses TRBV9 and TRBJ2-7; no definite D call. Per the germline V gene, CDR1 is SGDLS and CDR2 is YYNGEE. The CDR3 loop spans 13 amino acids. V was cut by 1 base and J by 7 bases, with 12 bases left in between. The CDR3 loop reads CASSVTVLSEQYF. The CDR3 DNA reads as TGTGCCAGCAGCGTAACAGTCCTAAGTGAGCAGTACTTC.

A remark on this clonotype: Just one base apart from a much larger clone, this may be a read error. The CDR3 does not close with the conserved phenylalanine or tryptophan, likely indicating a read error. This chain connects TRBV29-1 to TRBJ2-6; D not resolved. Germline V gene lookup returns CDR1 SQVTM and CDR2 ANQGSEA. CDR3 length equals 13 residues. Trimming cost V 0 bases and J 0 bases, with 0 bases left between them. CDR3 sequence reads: CSVEDSGANVLTL. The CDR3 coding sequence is TGCAGCGTTGAAGACTCTGGGGCCAACGTCCTGACTCTC.

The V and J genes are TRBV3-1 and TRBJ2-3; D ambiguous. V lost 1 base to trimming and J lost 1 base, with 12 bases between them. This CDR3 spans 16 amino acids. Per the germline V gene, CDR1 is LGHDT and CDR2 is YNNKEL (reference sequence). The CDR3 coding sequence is TGTGCCAGCAGCCAAGGAGTCCCGGGCGGCACAGATACGCAGTATTTT. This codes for CASSQGVPGGTDTQYF.

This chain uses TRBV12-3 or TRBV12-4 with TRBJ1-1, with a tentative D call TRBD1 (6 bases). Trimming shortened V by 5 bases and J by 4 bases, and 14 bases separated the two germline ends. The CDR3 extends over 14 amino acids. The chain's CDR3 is CASSPTTGPTEAFF. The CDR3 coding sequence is TGTGCCAGCAGTCCTACGACAGGACCCACTGAAGCTTTCTTT.

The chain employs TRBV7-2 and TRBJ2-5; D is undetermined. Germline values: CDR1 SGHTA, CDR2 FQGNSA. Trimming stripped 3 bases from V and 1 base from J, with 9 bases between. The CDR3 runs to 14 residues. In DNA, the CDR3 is TGTGCCAGCAGCTTCAGACAACCCCAAGAGACCCAGTACTTC. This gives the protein CASSFRQPQETQYF.

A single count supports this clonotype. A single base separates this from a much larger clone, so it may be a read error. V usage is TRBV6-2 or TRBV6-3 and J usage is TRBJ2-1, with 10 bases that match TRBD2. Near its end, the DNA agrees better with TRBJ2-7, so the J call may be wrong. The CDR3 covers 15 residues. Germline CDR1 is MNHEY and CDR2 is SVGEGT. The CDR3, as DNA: TGTGCCTGCAGGGCCTCTAGCGGGAGAAACAATGAGCAGTACTTC. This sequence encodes CACRASSGRNNEQYF.

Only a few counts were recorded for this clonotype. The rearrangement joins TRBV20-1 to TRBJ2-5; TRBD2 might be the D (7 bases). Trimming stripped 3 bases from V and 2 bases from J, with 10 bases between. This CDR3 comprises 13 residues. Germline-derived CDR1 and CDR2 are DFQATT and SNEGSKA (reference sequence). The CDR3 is CSASGGPQETQYF. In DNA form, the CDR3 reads TGCAGTGCTAGCGGGGGGCCTCAAGAGACCCAGTACTTC.